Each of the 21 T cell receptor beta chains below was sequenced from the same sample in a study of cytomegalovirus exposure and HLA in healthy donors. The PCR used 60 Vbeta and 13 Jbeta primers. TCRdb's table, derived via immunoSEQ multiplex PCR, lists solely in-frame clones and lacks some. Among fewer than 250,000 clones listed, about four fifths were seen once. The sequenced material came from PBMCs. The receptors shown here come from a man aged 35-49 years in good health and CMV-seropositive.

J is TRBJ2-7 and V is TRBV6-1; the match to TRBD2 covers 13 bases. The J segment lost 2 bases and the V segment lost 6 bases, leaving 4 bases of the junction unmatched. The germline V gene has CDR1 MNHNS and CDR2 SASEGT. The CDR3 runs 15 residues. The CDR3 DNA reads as TGTGCCAGCAGGGGGACTAGCGGGGCAGCCTACGAGCAGTACTTC. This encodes CASRGTSGAAYEQYF.

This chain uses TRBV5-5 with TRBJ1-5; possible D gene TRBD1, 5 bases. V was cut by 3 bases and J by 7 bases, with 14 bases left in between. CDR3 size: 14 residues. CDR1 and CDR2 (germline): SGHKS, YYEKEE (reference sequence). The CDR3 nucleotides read TGTGCCAGCAGCTCGGGACTGTTGGACCAGCCCCAGCATTTT. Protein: CASSSGLLDQPQHF.

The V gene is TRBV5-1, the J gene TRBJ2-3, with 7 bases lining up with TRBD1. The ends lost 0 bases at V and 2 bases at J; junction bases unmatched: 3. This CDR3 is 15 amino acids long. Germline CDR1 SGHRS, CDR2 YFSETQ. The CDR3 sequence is CASSLGQGDTDTQYF. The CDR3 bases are TGCGCCAGCAGCTTGGGTCAGGGGGACACAGATACGCAGTATTTT. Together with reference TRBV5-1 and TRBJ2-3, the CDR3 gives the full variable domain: KAGVTQTPRYLIKTRGQQVTLSCSPISGHRSVSWYQQTPGQGLQFLFEYFSETQRNKGNFPGRFSGRQFSNSRSEMNVSTLELGDSALYLCASSLGQGDTDTQYFGPGTRLTVL.

The CDR3 loop reads CASSRGLAGPDTQYF. Written as DNA, the CDR3 is TGTGCCAGCAGCCGAGGACTAGCGGGGCCGGATACGCAGTATTTT. The genes are TRBV6-5 and TRBJ2-3; 12 bases are a match to TRBD2. This CDR3 comprises 15 residues. V was clipped by 6 bases and J by 6 bases; unmatched bases: 7. Germline V gene lookup returns CDR1 MNHEY and CDR2 SVGAGI.

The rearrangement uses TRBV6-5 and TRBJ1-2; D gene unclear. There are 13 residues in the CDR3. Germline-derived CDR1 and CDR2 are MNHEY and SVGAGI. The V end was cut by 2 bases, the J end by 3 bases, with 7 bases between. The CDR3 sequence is CASSYPDYYGYTF. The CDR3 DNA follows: TGTGCCAGCAGTTACCCTGACTACTATGGCTACACCTTC.

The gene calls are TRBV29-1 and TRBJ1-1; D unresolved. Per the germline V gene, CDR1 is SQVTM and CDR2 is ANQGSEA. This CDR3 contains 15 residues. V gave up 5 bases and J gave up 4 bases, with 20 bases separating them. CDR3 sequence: CSVCWASLEGTEAFF. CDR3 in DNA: TGCAGCGTTTGCTGGGCAAGCCTTGAGGGCACTGAAGCTTTCTTT.

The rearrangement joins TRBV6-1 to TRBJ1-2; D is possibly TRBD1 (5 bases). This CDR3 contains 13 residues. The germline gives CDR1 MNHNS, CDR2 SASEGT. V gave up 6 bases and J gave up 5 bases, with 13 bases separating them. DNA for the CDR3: TGTGCCAGCAGGGCAGCGGGGGAGTATGGCTACACCTTC. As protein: CASRAAGEYGYTF.

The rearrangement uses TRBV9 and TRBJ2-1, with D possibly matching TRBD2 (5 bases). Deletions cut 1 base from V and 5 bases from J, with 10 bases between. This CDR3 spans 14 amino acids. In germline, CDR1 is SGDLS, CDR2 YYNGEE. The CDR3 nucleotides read TGTGCCAGCAGCGTATACGGGCGGGACAATGAGCAGTTCTTC. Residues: CASSVYGRDNEQFF.

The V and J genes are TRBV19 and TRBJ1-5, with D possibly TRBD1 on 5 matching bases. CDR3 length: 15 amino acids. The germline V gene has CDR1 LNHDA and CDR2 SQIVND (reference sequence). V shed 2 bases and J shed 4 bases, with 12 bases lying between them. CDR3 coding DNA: TGTGCCAGTAGTATATCGGGGGGTGGGAATCAGCCCCAGCATTTT. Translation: CASSISGGGNQPQHF.

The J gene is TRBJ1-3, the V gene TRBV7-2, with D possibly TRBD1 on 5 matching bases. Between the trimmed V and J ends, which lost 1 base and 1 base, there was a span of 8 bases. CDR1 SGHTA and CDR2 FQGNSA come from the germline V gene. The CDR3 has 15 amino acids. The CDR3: CASSLDGGSGNTIYF. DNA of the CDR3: TGTGCCAGCAGCTTAGACGGGGGGTCTGGAAACACCATATATTTT.

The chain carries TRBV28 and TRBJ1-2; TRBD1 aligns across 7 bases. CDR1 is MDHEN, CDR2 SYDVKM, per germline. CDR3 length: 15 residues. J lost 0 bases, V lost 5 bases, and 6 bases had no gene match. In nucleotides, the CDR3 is TGTGCCAGCAGTCTGGTGGACAGGACTAACTATGGCTACACCTTC. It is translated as CASSLVDRTNYGYTF.

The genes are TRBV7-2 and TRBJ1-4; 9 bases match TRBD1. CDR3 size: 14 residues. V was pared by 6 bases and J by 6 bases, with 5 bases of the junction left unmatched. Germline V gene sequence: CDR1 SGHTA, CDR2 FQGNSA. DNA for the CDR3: TGTGCCAGCAGTTTTGACAGGGGGGATGAAAAACTGTTTTTT. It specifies CASSFDRGDEKLFF. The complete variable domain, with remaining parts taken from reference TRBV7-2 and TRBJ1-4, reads GAGVSQSPSNKVTEKGKDVELRCDPISGHTALYWYRQSLGQGLEFLIYFQGNSAPDKSGLPSDRFSAERTGGSVSTLTIQRTQQEDSAVYLCASSFDRGDEKLFFGSGTQLSVL.

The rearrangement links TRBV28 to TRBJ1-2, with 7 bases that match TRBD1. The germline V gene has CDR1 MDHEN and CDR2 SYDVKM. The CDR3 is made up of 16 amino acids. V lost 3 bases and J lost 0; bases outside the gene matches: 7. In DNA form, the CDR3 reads TGTGCCAGCAGTTTCGGAGGGACAGTCACTAACTATGGCTACACCTTC. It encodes CASSFGGTVTNYGYTF.

DNA of the CDR3: TGTGCCAGCAGCCCGCAGGGTGCTGAAGCTTTCTTT. Translation: CASSPQGAEAFF. The rearrangement joins TRBV2 to TRBJ1-1, with TRBD1 as a possible D gene (5 bases). Germline CDR1 and CDR2: SNHLY and FYNNEI. Trimming pared 6 bases from V and 6 bases from J, leaving 11 bases between. The CDR3 has 12 amino acids.

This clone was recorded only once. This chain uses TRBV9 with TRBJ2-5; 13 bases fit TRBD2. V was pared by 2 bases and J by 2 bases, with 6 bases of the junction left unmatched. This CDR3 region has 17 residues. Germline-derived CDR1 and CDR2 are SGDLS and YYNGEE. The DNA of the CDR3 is TGTGCCAGCAGCGTGACCCCGGGACTAGCGGGGCAAGAGACCCAGTACTTC. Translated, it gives CASSVTPGLAGQETQYF.

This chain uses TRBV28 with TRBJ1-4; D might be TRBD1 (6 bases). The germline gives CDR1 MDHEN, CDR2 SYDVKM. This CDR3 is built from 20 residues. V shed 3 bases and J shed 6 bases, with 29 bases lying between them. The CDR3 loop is CASSFPGGPSLGGGDEKLFF. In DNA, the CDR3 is TGTGCCAGCAGTTTTCCCGGGGGCCCTTCTTTGGGAGGGGGGGATGAAAAACTGTTTTTT.

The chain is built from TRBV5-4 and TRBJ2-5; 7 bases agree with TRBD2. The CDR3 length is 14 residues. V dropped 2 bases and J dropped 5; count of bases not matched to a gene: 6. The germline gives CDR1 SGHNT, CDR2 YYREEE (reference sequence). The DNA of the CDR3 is TGTGCCAGCAGCTTTGCGGGAGAAGGCGAGACCCAGTACTTC. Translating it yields CASSFAGEGETQYF.

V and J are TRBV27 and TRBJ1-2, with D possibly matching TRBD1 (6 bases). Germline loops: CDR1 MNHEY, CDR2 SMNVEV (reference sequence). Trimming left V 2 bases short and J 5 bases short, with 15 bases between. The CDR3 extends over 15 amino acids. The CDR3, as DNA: TGTGCCAGCAGTTTAAGGTCTGGGACAACTTATGGCTACACCTTC. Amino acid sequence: CASSLRSGTTYGYTF.

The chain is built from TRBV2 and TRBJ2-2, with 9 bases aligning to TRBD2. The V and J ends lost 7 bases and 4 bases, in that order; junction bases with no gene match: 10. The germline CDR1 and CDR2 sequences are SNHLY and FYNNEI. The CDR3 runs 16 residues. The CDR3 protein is CASTPGAGGGTGELFF. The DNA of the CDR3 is TGTGCCAGCACCCCAGGTGCGGGAGGGGGCACCGGGGAGCTGTTTTTT.

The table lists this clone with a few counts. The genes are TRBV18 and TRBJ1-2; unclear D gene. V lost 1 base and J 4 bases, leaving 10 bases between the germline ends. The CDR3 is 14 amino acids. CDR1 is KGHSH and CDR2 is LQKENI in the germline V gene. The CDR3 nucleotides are TGTGCCAGCTCACCACTATTGAGCTTCTATGGCTACACCTTC. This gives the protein CASSPLLSFYGYTF. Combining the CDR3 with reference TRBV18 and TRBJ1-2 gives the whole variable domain NAGVMQNPRHLVRRRGQEARLRCSPMKGHSHVYWYRQLPEEGLKFMVYLQKENIIDESGMPKERFSAEFPKEGPSILRIQQVVRGDSAAYFCASSPLLSFYGYTFGSGTRLTVV.

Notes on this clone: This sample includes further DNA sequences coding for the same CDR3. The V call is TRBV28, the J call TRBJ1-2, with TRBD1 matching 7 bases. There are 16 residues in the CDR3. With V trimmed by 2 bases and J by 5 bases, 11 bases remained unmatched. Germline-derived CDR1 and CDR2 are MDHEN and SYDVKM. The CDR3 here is CASSLTAPGQSYGYTF. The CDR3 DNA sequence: TGTGCCAGCAGTTTAACCGCTCCGGGACAGTCTTATGGCTACACCTTC.